The 5 T cell receptor beta chains below all came from one sample that was sequenced in a study of blood T cell repertoires in COVID-19 (dated by TCRdb to the early 2020s). Libraries were made using the immunoSEQ multiplex PCR assay. TCRdb re-hosts the immuneACCESS table, in-frame sequences only. Its copies lack some clones; in the studies checked, an unresolved V gene accounts for under half of them, and the cause for the rest is not known. The sample table shows 350,000 or so clones, and approximately 91% are seen once. The top ten clonotypes cover approximately 1% of the sample. Input material: PBMCs or T cells enriched from blood (not recorded which). The receptors stem from a woman aged 25-40 years who had been exposed to COVID-19.

This chain links TRBV24-1 with TRBJ2-5, with TRBD1 as a possible D gene (5 bases). The CDR3 loop spans 15 amino acids. V shed 3 bases and J shed 5 bases, with 15 bases lying between them. From germline, CDR1 is KGHDR and CDR2 SFDVKD. The CDR3 DNA sequence: TGTGCCACCAGTGATAATCTCTGGGGCCGGGAGACCCAGTACTTC. Translated: CATSDNLWGRETQYF.

The rearrangement joins TRBV7-3 to TRBJ2-3; 10 bases line up with TRBD2. The V gene end was trimmed by 5 bases and the J gene end by 2 bases; junction bases not matched to a gene: 10. CDR3 size: 17 residues. CDR1 SGHTA and CDR2 FQGTGA come from the germline V gene. CDR3 in DNA: TGTGCCAGCAGCCCGTACCGACTAGCGGGTGCCACAGATACGCAGTATTTT. It encodes CASSPYRLAGATDTQYF.

This clone has only a few counts. The CDR3 spells CASSRPPDYEGYTF. The CDR3 coding sequence is TGTGCCAGCAGCCGGCCACCGGACTATGAGGGCTACACCTTC. The rearrangement uses TRBV5-8 and TRBJ1-2; unclear D gene. The CDR3 is 14 amino acids. V was clipped by 4 bases and J by 8 bases, with 18 bases between them. Germline V lookup: CDR1 SGHTS, CDR2 YDEGEE.

This sequence joins TRBV2 and TRBJ2-1; 8 bases line up with TRBD2. J lost 1 base, V lost 8 bases, and 16 bases had no gene match. The CDR3 is 18 amino acids. CDR1 is SNHLY, CDR2 FYNNEI, per germline. CDR3 residues: CASSRRFIAGLSYNEQFF. The CDR3 region has the DNA TGTGCCAGCTCGCGCCGTTTTATAGCGGGACTGTCCTACAATGAGCAGTTCTTC.

The CDR3 loop reads CASSPVWQNYGYTF. DNA for the CDR3: TGTGCCAGCAGCCCCGTATGGCAGAACTATGGCTACACCTTC. The chain combines TRBV5-6 with TRBJ1-2, with D uncertain. The CDR3 runs 14 residues. Germline CDR1 reads SGHDT; CDR2 reads YYEEEE. Trimming pared 4 bases from V and 2 bases from J, leaving 12 bases between.